The T cell receptor beta chain under discussion was sequenced for a study of T cells in women clearing cervical HPV infection. Study overall: Control women cleared a single incident HPV16 infection within 12 months. Cases' blood sampling followed lesion detection by median about 150 days (90 to 200).

Produced via immunoSEQ multiplex PCR; TCRdb's table is partial and in-frame only. This repertoire comprises some 16,000 clones; its ten largest clones make up about 10%. MY09/MY11 PCR detected cervical HPV DNA; dot-blot assigned genotypes. The clonotype comes from a woman between 18 and 70 years old with a cervical HPV16 infection that either progressed to CIN3+ or cleared (not recorded which). Specimen: blood buffy coat.

The DNA read from the CDR3 is TGTGCCAGTAGCGACGAGGATAGGGGGGGGCTCCATCGTAGGGATCAGCCC. Its translation is CASSDEDRGGLHRRDQP. The entire CDR3 reads CASSDEDRGGLHRRDQPQHF. J is TRBJ1-5 and V is TRBV19, with D possibly being TRBD1 (6 bases). The CDR3 end falls 3 residues outside the read, so it is completed with the germline J gene. V lost 6 bases and J lost 5, with 32 bases in between. Germline V CDR1 and CDR2: LNHDA, SQIVND (reference sequence). This CDR3 comprises 20 residues.